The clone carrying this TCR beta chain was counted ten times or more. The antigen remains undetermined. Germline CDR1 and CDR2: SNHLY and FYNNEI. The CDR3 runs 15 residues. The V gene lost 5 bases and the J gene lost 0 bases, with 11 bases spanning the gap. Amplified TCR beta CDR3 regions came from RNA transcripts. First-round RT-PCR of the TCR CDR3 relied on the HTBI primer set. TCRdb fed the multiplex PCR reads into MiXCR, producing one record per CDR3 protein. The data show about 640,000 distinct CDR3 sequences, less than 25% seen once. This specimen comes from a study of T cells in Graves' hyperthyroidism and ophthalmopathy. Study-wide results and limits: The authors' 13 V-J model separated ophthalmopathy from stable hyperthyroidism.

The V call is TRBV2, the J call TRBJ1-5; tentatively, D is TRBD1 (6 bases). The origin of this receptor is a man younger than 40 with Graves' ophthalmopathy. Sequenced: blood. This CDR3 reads CASSRDRNSNQPQHF. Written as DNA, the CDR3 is TGTGCCAGCAGTCGCGACAGGAATAGCAATCAGCCCCAGCATTTT.